The entry below describes one T cell receptor (beta chain). The data were obtained in a study of blood T cell repertoires in COVID-19. Study summary: T cells, B-cell-depleted T cells, or PBMCs supplied cDNA or gDNA.

V shed 4 bases, J shed 5 bases, and the junction held 10 bases outside the gene matches. The CDR3 is made up of 15 amino acids. The germline V gene has CDR1 SGHAT and CDR2 FQNNGV. Authors' methods: Amplified reference gene primers provided the basis for estimating nucleated cell counts. The repertoire was sequenced with immunoSEQ multiplex PCR; TCRdb's copy has only in-frame clones and lacks some. From that table come the V and J calls and clone size; the DNA was used to work out D and trimming. Here the sample spans about 160,000 clones, about four fifths being singletons. The chain links TRBV11-2 to TRBJ2-7; 8 positions agree with TRBD2. Sequenced: peripheral blood. The sequence derives from a man in his 60s with active or convalescent COVID-19. CDR3 residues: CASSSIAGRVHEQYF. The CDR3 nucleotides read TGTGCCAGCAGCTCCATAGCGGGAAGGGTTCACGAGCAGTACTTC.